This TCR beta chain comes out of a study of cytomegalovirus exposure and HLA in healthy donors. The CDR3 covers 14 residues. Per germline, CDR1 SNHLY and CDR2 FYNNEI. Trimming removed 3 bases at V and 5 bases at J, with 13 bases between. PCR was performed using 60 Vbeta and 13 Jbeta primers. Using immunoSEQ multiplex PCR, the repertoire was profiled, and TCRdb retains in-frame clones only, with some absent. The sample records approximately 140,000 clones, roughly 80% being singletons. The source material was PBMCs. The chain couples TRBV2 to TRBJ2-5; possible D gene TRBD1, 6 bases. This TCR was sampled from a man aged 40-55 years in good health and CMV-seronegative. The CDR3 sequence is CASSDRDISETQYF. CDR3 coding DNA: TGTGCCAGCAGTGATAGGGACATCTCCGAGACCCAGTACTTC.